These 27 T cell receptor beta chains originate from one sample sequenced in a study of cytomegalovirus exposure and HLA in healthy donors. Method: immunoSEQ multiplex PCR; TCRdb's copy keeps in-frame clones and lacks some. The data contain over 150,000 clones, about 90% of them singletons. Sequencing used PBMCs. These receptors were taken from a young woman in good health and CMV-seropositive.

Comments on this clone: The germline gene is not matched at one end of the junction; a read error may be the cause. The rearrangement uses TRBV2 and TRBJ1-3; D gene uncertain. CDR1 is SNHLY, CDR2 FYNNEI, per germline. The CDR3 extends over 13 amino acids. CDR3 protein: CASSEARGNTIYF. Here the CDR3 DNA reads TGTGCCAGCAGTGAAGCGCGAGGAAACACCATATACTTT.

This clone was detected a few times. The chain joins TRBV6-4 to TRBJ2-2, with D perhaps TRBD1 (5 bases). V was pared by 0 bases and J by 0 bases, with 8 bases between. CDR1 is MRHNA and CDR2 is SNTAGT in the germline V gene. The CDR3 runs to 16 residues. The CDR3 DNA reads TGTGCCAGCAGTGACTCGGAGACAGCGAACACCGGGGAGCTGTTTTTT. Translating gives CASSDSETANTGELFF.

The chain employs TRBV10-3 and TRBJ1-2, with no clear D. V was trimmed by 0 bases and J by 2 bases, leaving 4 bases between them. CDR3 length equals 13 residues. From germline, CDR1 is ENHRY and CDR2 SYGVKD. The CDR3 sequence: CAISESANYGYTF. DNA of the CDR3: TGTGCCATCAGTGAGTCAGCAAACTATGGCTACACCTTC.

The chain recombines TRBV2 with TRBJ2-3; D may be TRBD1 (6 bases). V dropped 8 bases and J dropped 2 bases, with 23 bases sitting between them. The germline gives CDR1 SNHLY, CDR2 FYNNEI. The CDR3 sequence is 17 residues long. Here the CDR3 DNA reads TGTGCCAGCCATCCCCCGTCTGGGACACACCACACAGATACGCAGTATTTT. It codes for CASHPPSGTHHTDTQYF.

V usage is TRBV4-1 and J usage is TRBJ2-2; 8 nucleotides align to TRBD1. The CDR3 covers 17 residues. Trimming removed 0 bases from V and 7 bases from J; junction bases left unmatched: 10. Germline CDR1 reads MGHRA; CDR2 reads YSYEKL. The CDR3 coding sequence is TGCGCCAGCAGCCAAGAGCTCAGGGGGCGCAGTAACGGGGAGCTGTTTTTT. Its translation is CASSQELRGRSNGELFF.

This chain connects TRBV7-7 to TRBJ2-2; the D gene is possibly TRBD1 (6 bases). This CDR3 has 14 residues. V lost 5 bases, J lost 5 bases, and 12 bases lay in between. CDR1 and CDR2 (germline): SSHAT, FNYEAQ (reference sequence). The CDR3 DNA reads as TGTGCCAGCAGCCCAACAGGGAAAACCGGGGAGCTGTTTTTT. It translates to CASSPTGKTGELFF.

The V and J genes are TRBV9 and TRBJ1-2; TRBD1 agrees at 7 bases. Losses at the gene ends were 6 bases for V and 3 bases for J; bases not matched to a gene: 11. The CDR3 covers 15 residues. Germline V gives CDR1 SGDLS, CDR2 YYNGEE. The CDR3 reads CASKRHTGTDYGYTF. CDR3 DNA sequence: TGTGCCAGCAAAAGACACACCGGGACAGACTATGGCTACACCTTC. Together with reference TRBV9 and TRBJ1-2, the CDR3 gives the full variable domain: DSGVTQTPKHLITATGQRVTLRCSPRSGDLSVYWYQQSLDQGLQFLIQYYNGEERAKGNILERFSAQQFPDLHSELNLSSLELGDSALYFCASKRHTGTDYGYTFGSGTRLTVV.

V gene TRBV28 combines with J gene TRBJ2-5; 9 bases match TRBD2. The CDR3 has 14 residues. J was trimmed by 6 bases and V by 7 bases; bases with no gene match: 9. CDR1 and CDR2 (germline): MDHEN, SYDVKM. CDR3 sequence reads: CASTPLAGWKTQYF. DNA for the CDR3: TGTGCCAGCACCCCTCTAGCGGGATGGAAGACCCAGTACTTC.

CDR3 bases: TGTGCCAGCAGTGATGAGGGACTAGCCAAAAACATTCAGTACTTC. Translating gives CASSDEGLAKNIQYF. This chain links TRBV6-1 with TRBJ2-4, with D tentatively TRBD2 (6 bases). CDR3 length: 15 amino acids. Germline V gene lookup returns CDR1 MNHNS and CDR2 SASEGT. Trimming took 3 bases from V and 0 from J, leaving 9 bases between them.

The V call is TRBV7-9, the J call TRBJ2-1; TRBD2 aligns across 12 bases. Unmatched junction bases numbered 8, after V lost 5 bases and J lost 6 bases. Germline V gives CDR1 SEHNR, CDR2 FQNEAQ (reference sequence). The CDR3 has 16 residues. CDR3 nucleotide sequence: TGTGCCAGCAGCCCTACTGGGACTAGCGGGCGCAATGAGCAGTTCTTC. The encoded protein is CASSPTGTSGRNEQFF.

For the CDR3, the DNA is TGTGCCAGTAGTACTAGAGACTGGTACCAAGAGACCCAGTACTTC. It is translated as CASSTRDWYQETQYF. V usage is TRBV19 and J usage is TRBJ2-5; no reliable D call. Trimming pared 4 bases from V and 0 bases from J, leaving 12 bases between. This CDR3 region has 15 residues. Germline CDR1 and CDR2: LNHDA and SQIVND (reference sequence).

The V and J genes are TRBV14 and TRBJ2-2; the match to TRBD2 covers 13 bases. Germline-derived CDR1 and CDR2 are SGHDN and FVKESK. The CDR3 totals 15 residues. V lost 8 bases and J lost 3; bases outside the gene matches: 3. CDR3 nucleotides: TGTGCCAGCGGACTAGCGGGAGTGTACACCGGGGAGCTGTTTTTT. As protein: CASGLAGVYTGELFF.

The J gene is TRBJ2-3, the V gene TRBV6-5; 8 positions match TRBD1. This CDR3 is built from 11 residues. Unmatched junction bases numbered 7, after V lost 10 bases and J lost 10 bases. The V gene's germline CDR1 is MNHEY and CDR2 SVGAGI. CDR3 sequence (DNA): TGTGCCACCAAAGGACAGGGCTCGCAGTATTTT. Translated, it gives CATKGQGSQYF.

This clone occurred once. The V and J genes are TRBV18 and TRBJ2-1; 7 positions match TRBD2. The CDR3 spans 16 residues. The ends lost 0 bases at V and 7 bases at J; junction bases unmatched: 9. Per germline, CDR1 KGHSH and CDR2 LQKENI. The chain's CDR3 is CASSPPSLAAGNEQFF. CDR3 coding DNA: TGTGCCAGCTCACCACCGAGTCTAGCGGCCGGGAATGAGCAGTTCTTC.

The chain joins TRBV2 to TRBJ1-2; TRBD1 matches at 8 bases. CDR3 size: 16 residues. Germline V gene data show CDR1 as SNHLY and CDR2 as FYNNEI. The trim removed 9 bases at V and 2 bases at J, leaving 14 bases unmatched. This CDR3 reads CASASRYRDRNYGYTF. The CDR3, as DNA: TGTGCCAGTGCCTCGAGATATAGGGACAGGAACTATGGCTACACCTTC.

As DNA, the CDR3 is TGTGCCACCCGACAGGAAAAGGGGACCTATGGCTACACCTTC. Protein: CATRQEKGTYGYTF. The V and J genes are TRBV19 and TRBJ1-2, with a possible D match to TRBD1 (6 bases). Trimming cost V 10 bases and J 4 bases, with 19 bases left between them. Germline lookup yields CDR1 LNHDA and CDR2 SQIVND (reference sequence). The CDR3 loop spans 14 amino acids. Variable domain in full (rest from reference TRBV19 and TRBJ1-2): DGGITQSPKYLFRKEGQNVTLSCEQNLNHDAMYWYRQDPGQGLRLIYYSQIVNDFQKGDIAEGYSVSREKKESFPLTVTSAQKNPTAFYLCATRQEKGTYGYTFGSGTRLTVV.

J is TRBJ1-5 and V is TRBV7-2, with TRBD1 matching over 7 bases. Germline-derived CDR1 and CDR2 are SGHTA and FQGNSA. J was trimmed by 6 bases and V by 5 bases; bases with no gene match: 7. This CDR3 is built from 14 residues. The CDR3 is CASSQGGAGQPQHF. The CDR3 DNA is TGTGCCAGCAGCCAGGGGGGCGCGGGTCAGCCCCAGCATTTT.

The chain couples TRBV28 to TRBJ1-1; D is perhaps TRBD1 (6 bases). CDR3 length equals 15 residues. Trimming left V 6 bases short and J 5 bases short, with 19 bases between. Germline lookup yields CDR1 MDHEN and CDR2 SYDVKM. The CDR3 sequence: CASSPRGGGETEAFF. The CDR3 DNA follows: TGTGCCAGCAGCCCGAGGGGTGGGGGCGAAACTGAAGCTTTCTTT.

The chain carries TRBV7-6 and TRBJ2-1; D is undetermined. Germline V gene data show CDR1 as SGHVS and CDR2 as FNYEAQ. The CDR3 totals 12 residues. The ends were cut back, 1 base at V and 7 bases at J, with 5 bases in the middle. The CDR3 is CASSLGVNEQFF. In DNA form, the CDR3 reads TGTGCCAGCAGCTTAGGCGTGAATGAGCAGTTCTTC.

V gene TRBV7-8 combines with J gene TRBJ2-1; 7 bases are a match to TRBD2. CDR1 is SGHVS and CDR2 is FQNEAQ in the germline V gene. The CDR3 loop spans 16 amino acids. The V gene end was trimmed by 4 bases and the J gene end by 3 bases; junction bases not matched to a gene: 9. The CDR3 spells CASSSRRGTFYNEQFF. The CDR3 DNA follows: TGTGCCAGCAGCTCGCGGCGGGGGACTTTCTACAATGAGCAGTTCTTC.

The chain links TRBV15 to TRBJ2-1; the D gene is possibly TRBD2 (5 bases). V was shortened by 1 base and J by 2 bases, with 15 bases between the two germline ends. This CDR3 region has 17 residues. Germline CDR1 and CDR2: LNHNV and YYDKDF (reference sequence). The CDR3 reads CATSRVGRTPAYNEQFF. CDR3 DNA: TGTGCCACCAGCAGAGTTGGTAGGACTCCAGCCTACAATGAGCAGTTCTTC.

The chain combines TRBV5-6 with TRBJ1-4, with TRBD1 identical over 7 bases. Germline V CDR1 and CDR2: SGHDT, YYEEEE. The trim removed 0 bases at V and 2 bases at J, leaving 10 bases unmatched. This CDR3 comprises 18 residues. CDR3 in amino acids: CASSLAGVQGWTNEKLFF. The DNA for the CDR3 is TGTGCCAGCAGCTTGGCCGGGGTACAGGGGTGGACTAATGAAAAACTGTTTTTT.

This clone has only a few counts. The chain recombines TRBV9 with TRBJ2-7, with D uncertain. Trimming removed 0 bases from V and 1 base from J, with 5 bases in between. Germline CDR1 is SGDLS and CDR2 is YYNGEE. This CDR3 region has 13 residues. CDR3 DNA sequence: TGTGCCAGCAGCGTAGCAGGATCCTACGAGCAGTACTTC. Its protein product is CASSVAGSYEQYF.

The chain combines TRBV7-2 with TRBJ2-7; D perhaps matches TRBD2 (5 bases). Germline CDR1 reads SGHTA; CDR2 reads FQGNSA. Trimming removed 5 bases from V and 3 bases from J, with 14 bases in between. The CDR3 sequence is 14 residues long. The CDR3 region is CASSLQRQYYEQYF. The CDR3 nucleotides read TGTGCCAGCAGCCTCCAGCGGCAATACTACGAGCAGTACTTC. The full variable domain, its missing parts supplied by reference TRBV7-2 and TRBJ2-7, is GAGVSQSPSNKVTEKGKDVELRCDPISGHTALYWYRQSLGQGLEFLIYFQGNSAPDKSGLPSDRFSAERTGGSVSTLTIQRTQQEDSAVYLCASSLQRQYYEQYFGPGTRLTVT.

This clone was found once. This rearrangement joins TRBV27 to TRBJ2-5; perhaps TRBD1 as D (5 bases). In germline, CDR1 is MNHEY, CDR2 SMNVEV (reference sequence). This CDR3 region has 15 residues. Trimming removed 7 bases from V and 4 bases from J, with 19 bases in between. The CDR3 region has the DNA TGTGCCAGCAAACCGCTCACAGGTTGGCGAGAGACCCAGTACTTC. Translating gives CASKPLTGWRETQYF.

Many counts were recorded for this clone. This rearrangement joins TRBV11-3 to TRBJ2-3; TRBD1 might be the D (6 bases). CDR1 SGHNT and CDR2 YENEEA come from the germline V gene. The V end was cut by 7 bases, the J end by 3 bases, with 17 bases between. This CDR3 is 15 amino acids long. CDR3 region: CASTLGGLQTDTQYF. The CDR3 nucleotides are TGTGCCAGCACCCTTGGGGGCCTCCAGACAGATACGCAGTATTTT.

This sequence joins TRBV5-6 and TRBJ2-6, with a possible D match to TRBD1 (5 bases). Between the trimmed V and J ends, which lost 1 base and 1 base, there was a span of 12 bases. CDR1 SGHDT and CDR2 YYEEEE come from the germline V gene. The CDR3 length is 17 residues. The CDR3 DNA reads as TGTGCCAGCAGCTTGCAAGGGGTCTCTTCTGGGGCCAACGTCCTGACTTTC. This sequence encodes CASSLQGVSSGANVLTF.